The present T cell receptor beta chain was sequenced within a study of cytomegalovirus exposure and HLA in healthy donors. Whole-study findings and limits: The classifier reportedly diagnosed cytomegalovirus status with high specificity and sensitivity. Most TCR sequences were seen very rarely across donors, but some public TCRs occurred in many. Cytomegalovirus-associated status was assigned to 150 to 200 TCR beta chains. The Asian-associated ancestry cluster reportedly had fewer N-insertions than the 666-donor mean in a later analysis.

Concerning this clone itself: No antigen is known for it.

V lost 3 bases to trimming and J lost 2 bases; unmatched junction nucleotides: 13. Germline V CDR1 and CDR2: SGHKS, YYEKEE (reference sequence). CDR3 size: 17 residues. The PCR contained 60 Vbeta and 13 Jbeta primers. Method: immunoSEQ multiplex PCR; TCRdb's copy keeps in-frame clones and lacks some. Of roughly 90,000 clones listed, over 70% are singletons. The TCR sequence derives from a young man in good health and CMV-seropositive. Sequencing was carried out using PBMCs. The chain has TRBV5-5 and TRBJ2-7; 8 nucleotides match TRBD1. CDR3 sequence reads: CASSSPNEPGGPYEQYF. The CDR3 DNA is TGTGCCAGCAGCTCCCCCAATGAGCCAGGGGGCCCCTACGAGCAGTACTTC.